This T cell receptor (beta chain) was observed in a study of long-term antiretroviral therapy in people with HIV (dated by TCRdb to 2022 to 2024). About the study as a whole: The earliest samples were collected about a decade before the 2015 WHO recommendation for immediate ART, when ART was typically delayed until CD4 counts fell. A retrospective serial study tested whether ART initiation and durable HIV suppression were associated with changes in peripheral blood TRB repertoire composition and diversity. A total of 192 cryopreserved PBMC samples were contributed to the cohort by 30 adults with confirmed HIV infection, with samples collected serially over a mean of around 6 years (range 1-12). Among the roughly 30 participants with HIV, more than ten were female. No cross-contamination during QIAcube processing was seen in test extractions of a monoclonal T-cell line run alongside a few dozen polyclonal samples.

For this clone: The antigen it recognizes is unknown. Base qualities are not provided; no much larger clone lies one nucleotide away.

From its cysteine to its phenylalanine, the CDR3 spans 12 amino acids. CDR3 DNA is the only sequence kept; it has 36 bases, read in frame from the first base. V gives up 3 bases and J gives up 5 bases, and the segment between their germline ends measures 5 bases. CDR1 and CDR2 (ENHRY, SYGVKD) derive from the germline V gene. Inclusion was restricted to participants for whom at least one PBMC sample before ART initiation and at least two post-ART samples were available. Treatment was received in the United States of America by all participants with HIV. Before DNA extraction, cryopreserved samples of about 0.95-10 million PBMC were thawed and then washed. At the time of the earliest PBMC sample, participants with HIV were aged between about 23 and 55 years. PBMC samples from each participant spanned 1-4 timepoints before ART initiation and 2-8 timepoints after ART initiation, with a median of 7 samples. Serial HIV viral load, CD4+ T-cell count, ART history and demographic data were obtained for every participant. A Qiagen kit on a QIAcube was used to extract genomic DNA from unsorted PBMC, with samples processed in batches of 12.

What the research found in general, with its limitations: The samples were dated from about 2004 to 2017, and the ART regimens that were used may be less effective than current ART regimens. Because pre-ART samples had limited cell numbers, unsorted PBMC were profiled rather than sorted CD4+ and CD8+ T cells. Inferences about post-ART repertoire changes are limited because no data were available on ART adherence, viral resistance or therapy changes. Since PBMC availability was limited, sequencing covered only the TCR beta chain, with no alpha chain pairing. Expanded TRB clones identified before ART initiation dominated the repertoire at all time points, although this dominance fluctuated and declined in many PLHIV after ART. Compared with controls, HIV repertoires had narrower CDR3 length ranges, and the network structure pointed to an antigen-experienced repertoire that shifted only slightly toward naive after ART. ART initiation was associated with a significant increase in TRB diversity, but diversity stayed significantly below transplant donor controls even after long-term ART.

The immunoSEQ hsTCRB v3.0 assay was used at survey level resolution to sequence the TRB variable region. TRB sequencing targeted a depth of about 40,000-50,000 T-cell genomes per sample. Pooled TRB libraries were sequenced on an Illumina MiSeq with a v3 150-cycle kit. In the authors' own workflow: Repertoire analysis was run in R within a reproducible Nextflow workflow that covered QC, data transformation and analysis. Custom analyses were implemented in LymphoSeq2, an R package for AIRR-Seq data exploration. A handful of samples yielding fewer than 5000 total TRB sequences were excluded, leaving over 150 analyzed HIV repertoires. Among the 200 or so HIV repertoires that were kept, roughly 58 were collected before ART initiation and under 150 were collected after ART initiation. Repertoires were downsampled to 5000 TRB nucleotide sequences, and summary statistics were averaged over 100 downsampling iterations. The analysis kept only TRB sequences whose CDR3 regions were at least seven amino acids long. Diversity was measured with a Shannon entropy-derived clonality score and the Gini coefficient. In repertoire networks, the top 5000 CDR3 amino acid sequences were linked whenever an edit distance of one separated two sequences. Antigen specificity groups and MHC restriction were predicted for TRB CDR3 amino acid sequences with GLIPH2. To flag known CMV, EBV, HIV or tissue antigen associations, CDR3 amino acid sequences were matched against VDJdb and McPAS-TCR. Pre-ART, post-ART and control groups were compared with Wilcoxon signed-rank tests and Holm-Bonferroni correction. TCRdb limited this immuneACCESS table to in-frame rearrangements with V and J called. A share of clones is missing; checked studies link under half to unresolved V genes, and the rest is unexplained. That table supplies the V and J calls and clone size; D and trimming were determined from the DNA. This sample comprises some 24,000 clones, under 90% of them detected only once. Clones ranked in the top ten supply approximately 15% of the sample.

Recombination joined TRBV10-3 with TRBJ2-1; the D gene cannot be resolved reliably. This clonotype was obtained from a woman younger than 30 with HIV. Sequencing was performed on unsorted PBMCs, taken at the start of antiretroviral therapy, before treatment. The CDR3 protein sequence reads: CAISDLHNEQFF. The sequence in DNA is TGTGCCATCAGTGACTTACACAATGAGCAGTTCTTC.